Shown below are 10 T cell receptor beta chains from a single sample sequenced in a study of blood T cell repertoires in COVID-19. This table comes from immunoSEQ multiplex PCR, and its TCRdb copy is limited to in-frame clones, with some not included. The sample lists about 55,000 clones, around 90% seen once, with about 15% in the top ten. The sample comprised peripheral blood. The receptors here all came from a human donor with active COVID-19. The donor label of this sample is uncertain.

This chain links TRBV19 with TRBJ1-5, with D possibly matching TRBD1 (5 bases). The length of the CDR3 is 14 residues. The germline V and J ends were trimmed by 7 bases and 0 bases, with 10 bases remaining between them. Germline V gene lookup returns CDR1 LNHDA and CDR2 SQIVND (reference sequence). The CDR3 reads CASTRGNSNQPQHF. In DNA form, the CDR3 reads TGTGCCAGTACCCGGGGGAATAGCAATCAGCCCCAGCATTTT.

The chain has TRBV2 and TRBJ2-6, with a weak D call TRBD1 (6 bases). The CDR3 covers 17 residues. Germline assignment: CDR1 SNHLY and CDR2 FYNNEI. V was clipped by 6 bases and J by 1 base, with 16 bases between them. The CDR3 protein is CASRKSLGGSGANVLTF. The CDR3 nucleotides are TGTGCCAGCAGGAAGAGTCTAGGGGGTTCTGGGGCCAACGTCCTGACTTTC.

This rearrangement joins TRBV3-1 (or the pseudogene TRBV3-2) to TRBJ1-3; D is perhaps TRBD1 (5 bases). CDR3 length: 15 residues. Germline CDR1 and CDR2: LGHDT and YNNKEL (reference sequence). Trimming removed 3 bases at V and 0 bases at J, with 9 bases between. For the CDR3, the DNA is TGTGCCAGCAGCCAGCTCCAGGGCTCTGGAAACACCATATATTTT. Translated: CASSQLQGSGNTIYF.

The chain employs TRBV5-5 and TRBJ1-3; possibly TRBD1 for D (6 bases). This CDR3 comprises 15 residues. The germline CDR1 and CDR2 sequences are SGHKS and YYEKEE (reference sequence). The germline V and J ends were trimmed by 5 bases and 0 bases, with 12 bases remaining between them. CDR3 loop: CASSLDSGSGNTIYF. The CDR3 nucleotides are TGTGCCAGCAGTCTGGACAGCGGCTCTGGAAACACCATATATTTT.

The chain recombines TRBV5-4 with TRBJ1-1; the match to TRBD1 covers 10 bases. Trimming took 0 bases from V and 5 from J; bases not matched to a gene: 4. The CDR3 is 15 amino acids. CDR1 and CDR2 from the germline V gene are SGHNT and YYREEE (reference sequence). CDR3 DNA: TGTGCCAGCAGCTTGGCCGGGACAGGGGAGACTGAAGCTTTCTTT. Amino acid sequence: CASSLAGTGETEAFF. Complete variable domain (other parts from reference TRBV5-4 and TRBJ1-1): ETGVTQSPTHLIKTRGQQVTLRCSSQSGHNTVSWYQQALGQGPQFIFQYYREEENGRGNFPPRFSGLQFPNYSSELNVNALELDDSALYLCASSLAGTGETEAFFGQGTRLTVV.

This rearrangement joins TRBV20-1 to TRBJ1-2, with D unresolved. Per germline, CDR1 DFQATT and CDR2 SNEGSKA (reference sequence). The CDR3 extends over 11 amino acids. V was cut by 2 bases and J by 8 bases, with 9 bases left in between. The CDR3 protein is CSARPAEGYTF. CDR3 nucleotide sequence: TGCAGTGCTAGACCGGCGGAGGGCTACACCTTC.

This clone was detected once. V usage is TRBV7-9 and J usage is TRBJ1-2, with 9 nucleotides matching TRBD1. J was trimmed by 9 bases and V by 3 bases; bases with no gene match: 11. Germline assignment: CDR1 SEHNR and CDR2 FQNEAQ (reference sequence). This CDR3 is built from 15 residues. DNA for the CDR3: TGTGCCAGCAGCTTGGCAGCCGGGACAGGGAGTCGCTACACCTTC. Translation: CASSLAAGTGSRYTF.

This clone was picked up one time. J is TRBJ1-1 and V is TRBV5-1; D is unresolved. The CDR3 is 14 amino acids. V was pared by 0 bases and J by 2 bases, with 8 bases between. Germline CDR1 reads SGHRS; CDR2 reads YFSETQ. CDR3 nucleotides: TGCGCCAGCAGCTTGGAGCAGACAAACACTGAAGCTTTCTTT. This sequence encodes CASSLEQTNTEAFF.

The J gene is TRBJ1-1, the V gene TRBV5-4; D call uncertain. CDR3 length: 13 residues. V was cut by 3 bases and J by 1 base, with 7 bases left in between. CDR1 SGHNT and CDR2 YYREEE come from the germline V gene (reference sequence). The CDR3 reads CASSSHTNTEAFF. The CDR3 bases are TGTGCCAGCAGCTCACATACGAACACTGAAGCTTTCTTT. The whole variable domain, remainder taken from reference TRBV5-4 and TRBJ1-1, is ETGVTQSPTHLIKTRGQQVTLRCSSQSGHNTVSWYQQALGQGPQFIFQYYREEENGRGNFPPRFSGLQFPNYSSELNVNALELDDSALYLCASSSHTNTEAFFGQGTRLTVV.

The V and J genes are TRBV6-2 or TRBV6-3 and TRBJ2-3; perhaps TRBD2 as D (6 bases). The CDR3 totals 16 residues. The germline CDR1 and CDR2 sequences are MNHEY and SVGEGT. Between the trimmed V and J ends, which lost 4 bases and 7 bases, there was a span of 21 bases. The CDR3 region is CASSSPPGVTGNTQYF. The CDR3 DNA reads TGTGCCAGCAGTTCCCCCCCGGGGGTCACAGGCAATACGCAGTATTTT.